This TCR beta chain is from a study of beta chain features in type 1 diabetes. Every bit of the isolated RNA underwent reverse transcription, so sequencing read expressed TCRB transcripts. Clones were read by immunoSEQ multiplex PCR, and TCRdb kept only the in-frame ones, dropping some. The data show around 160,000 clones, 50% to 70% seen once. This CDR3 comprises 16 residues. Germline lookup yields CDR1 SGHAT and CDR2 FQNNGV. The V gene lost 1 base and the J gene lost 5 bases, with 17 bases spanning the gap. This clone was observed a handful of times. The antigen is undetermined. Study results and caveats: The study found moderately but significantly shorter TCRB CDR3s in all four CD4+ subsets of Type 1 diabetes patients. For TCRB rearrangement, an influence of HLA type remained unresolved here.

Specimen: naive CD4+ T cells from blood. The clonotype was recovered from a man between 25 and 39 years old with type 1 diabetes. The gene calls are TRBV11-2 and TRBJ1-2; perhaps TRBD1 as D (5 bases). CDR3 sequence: CASSLAGKGRFYGYTF. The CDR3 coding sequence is TGTGCCAGCAGCTTAGCAGGGAAAGGACGGTTTTATGGCTACACCTTC.